These 3 T cell receptor beta chains came from one sample sequenced in a study of CD8 T cells in Susac syndrome (dated by TCRdb to about 2019). The library was made by the immunoSEQ multiplex PCR assay. RNA was extracted using the RNeasy kit, and roughly 0.5 to 1 ug of the RNA was reverse transcribed with random hexamers. TCRdb redid the processing of the public reads, applying fastp at Q25 and MiXCR, and retained in-frame beta chains. Rows with one shared CDR3 protein collapse into an entry with the most common genes and DNA. The sample table shows 140,000 or so distinct CDR3 sequences, and nearly 97% are seen once. Around 0.08% of the sample belongs to the ten largest clones. Sample: CD4+ T cells from PBMCs. These receptor sequences come from a human donor with Susac syndrome.

The V gene is TRBV29-1, the J gene TRBJ2-2, with 9 bases lining up with TRBD1. V was pared by 7 bases and J by 5 bases, with 8 bases of the junction left unmatched. Germline V gene data show CDR1 as SQVTM and CDR2 as ANQGSEA. The CDR3 totals 14 residues. This CDR3 reads CSAGGQGWTGELFF. Written as DNA, the CDR3 is TGCAGCGCGGGGGGACAGGGTTGGACCGGGGAGCTGTTTTTT.

V is TRBV5-6 and J is TRBJ2-3, with a possible D match to TRBD2 (6 bases). Germline lookup yields CDR1 SGHDT and CDR2 YYEEEE. V dropped 4 bases and J dropped 0 bases, with 12 bases sitting between them. This CDR3 is 15 amino acids long. CDR3 sequence: CASSPWGVSTDTQYF. In DNA form, the CDR3 reads TGTGCCAGCAGCCCGTGGGGGGTGAGCACAGATACGCAGTATTTT.

The chain joins TRBV7-2 to TRBJ1-5; unclear D gene. The CDR3 has 15 amino acids. V lost 3 bases to trimming and J lost 5 bases, with 14 bases between them. Germline lookup yields CDR1 SGHTA and CDR2 FQGNSA. The CDR3 region has the DNA TGTGCCAGCAGCTTTCAGAGTGAGACGGATCAGCCCCAGCATTTT. It encodes CASSFQSETDQPQHF.